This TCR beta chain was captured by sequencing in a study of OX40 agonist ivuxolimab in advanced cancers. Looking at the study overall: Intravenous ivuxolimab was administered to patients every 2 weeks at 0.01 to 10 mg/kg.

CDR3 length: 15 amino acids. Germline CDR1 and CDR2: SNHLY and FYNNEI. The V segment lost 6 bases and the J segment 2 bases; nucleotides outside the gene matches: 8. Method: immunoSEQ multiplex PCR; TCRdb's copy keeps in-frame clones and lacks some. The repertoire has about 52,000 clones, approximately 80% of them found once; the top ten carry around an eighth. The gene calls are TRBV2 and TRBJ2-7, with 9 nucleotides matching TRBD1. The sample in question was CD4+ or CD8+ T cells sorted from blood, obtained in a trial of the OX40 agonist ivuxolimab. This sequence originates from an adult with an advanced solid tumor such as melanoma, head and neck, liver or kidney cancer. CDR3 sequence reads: CASRGRGDRAYEQYF. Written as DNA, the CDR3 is TGTGCCAGCAGGGGCCGAGGGGACAGGGCCTACGAGCAGTACTTC.